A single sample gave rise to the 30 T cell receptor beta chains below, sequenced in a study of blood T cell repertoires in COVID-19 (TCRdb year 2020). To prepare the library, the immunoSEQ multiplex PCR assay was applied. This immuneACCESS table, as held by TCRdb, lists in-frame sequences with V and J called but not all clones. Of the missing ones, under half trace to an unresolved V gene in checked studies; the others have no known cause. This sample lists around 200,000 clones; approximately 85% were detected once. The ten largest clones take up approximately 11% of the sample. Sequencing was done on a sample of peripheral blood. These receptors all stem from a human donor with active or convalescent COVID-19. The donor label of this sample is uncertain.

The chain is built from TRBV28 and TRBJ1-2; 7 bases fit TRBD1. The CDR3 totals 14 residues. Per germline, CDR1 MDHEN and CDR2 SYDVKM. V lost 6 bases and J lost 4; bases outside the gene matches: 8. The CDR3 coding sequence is TGTGCCAGCAGCTACACAGGGGAGACCTATGGCTACACCTTC. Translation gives CASSYTGETYGYTF.

The CDR3, as DNA: TGCAGTTCCGGGGACACAGATACGCAGTATTTT. It codes for CSSGDTDTQYF. The V gene is TRBV29-1, the J gene TRBJ2-3; tentatively, D is TRBD2 (5 bases). The CDR3 loop spans 11 amino acids. CDR1 SQVTM and CDR2 ANQGSEA come from the germline V gene.

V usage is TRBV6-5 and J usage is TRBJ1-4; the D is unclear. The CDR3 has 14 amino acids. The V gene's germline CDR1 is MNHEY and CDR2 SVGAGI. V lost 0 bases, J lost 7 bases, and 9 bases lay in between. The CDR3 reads CASSYSILAEKLFF. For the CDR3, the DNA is TGTGCCAGCAGTTACTCGATCTTAGCTGAAAAACTGTTTTTT.

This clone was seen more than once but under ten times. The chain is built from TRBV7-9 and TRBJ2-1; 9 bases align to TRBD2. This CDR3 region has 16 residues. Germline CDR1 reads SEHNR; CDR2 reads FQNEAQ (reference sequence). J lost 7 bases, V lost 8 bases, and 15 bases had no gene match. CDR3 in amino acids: CASGRREGPSGNEQFF. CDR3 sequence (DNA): TGTGCCAGCGGAAGGCGGGAGGGCCCTTCGGGGAATGAGCAGTTCTTC. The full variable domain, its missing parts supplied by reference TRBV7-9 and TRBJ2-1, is DTGVSQNPRHKITKRGQNVTFRCDPISEHNRLYWYRQTLGQGPEFLTYFQNEAQLEKSRLLSDRFSAERPKGSFSTLEIQRTEQGDSAMYLCASGRREGPSGNEQFFGPGTRLTVL.

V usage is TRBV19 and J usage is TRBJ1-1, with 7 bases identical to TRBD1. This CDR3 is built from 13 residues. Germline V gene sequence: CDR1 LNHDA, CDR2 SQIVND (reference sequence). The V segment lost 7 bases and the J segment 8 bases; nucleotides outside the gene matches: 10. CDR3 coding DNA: TGTGCCAGTACCCTAAACAGGGGCTCGGAAGCTTTCTTT. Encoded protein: CASTLNRGSEAFF.

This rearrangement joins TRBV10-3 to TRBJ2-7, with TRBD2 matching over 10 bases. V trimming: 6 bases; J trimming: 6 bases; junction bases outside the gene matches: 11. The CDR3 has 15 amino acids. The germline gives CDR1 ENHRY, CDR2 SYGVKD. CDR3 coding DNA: TGTGCCATCAGGGGTGAAGCGGGAGGGCCCGGCGAGCAGTACTTC. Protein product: CAIRGEAGGPGEQYF.

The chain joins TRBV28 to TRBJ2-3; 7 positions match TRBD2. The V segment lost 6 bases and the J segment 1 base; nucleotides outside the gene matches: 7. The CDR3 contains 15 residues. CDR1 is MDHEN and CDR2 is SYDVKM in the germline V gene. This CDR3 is CASSSLGGGTDTQYF. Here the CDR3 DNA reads TGTGCCAGCAGCTCTTTGGGGGGGGGCACAGATACGCAGTATTTT.

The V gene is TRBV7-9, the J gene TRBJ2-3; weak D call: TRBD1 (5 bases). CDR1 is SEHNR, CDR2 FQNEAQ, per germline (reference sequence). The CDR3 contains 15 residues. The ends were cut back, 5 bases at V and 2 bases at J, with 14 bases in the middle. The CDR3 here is CASSPRGVITDTQYF. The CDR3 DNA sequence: TGTGCCAGCAGCCCTAGGGGCGTTATCACAGATACGCAGTATTTT.

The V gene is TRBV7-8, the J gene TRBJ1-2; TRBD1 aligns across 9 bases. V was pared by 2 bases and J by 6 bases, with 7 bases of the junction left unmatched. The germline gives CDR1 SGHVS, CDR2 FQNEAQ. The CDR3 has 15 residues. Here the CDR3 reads CASSLNVGQGNGYTF. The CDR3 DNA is TGTGCCAGCAGCTTAAATGTGGGACAGGGAAATGGCTACACCTTC.

The CDR3 protein is CASSAGTGPYEQYF. DNA of the CDR3: TGTGCCAGCAGCGCCGGGACAGGGCCCTACGAGCAGTACTTC. The genes are TRBV9 and TRBJ2-7, with 9 bases aligning to TRBD1. V dropped 3 bases and J dropped 2; count of bases not matched to a gene: 3. The CDR3 covers 14 residues. Germline V gene sequence: CDR1 SGDLS, CDR2 YYNGEE.

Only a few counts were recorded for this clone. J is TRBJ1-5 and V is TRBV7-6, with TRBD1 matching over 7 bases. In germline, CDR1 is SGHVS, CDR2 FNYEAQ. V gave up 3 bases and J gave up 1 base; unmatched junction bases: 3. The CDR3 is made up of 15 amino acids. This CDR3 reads CASSLATGSNQPQHF. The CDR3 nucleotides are TGTGCCAGCAGCTTGGCGACAGGGAGCAATCAGCCCCAGCATTTT.

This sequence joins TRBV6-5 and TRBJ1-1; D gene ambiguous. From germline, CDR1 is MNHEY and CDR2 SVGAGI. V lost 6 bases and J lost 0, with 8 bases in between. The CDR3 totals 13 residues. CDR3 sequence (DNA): TGTGCCAGCAGGTTCACAGTGAACACTGAAGCTTTCTTT. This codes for CASRFTVNTEAFF.

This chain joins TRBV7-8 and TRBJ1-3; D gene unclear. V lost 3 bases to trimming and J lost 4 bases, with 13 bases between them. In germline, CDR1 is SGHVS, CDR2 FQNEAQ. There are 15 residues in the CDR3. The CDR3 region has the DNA TGTGCCAGCAGCTTGTCCGGGTCCCTGGGAAACACCATATATTTT. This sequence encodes CASSLSGSLGNTIYF.

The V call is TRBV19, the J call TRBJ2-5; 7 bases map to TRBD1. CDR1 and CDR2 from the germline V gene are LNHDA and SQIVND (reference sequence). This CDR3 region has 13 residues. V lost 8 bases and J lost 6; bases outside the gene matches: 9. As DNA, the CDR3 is TGTGCCAGTTCCGAGGGGGCTGGGAAGACCCAGTACTTC. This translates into CASSEGAGKTQYF.

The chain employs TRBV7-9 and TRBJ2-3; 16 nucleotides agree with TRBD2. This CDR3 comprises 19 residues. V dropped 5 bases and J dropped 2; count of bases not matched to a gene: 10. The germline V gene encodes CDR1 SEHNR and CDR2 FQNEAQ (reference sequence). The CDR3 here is CASSPPGTSGGAATDTQYF. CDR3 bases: TGTGCCAGCAGCCCTCCCGGGACTAGCGGGGGGGCCGCCACAGATACGCAGTATTTT.

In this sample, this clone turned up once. The CDR3 DNA reads as TGTGCCAGCAGTTTGGGGGGGGCAGTTAATTCACCCCTCCACTTT. Its translation is CASSLGGAVNSPLHF. The chain links TRBV27 to TRBJ1-6; tentatively, D is TRBD1 (6 bases). This CDR3 contains 15 residues. V dropped 3 bases and J dropped 6 bases, with 12 bases sitting between them. CDR1 and CDR2 from the germline V gene are MNHEY and SMNVEV (reference sequence).

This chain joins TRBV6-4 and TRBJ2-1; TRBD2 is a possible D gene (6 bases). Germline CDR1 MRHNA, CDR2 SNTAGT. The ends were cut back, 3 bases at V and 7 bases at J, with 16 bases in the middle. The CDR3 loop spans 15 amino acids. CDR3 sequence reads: CASSEAPEAGNEQFF. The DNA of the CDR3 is TGTGCCAGCAGTGAAGCCCCCGAGGCGGGGAATGAGCAGTTCTTC.

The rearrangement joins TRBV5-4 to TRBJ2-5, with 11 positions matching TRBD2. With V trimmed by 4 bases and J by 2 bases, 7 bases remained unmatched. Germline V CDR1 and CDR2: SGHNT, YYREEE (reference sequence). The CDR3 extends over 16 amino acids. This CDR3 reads CASSPGTSGNQETQYF. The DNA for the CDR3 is TGTGCCAGCAGCCCAGGGACTAGCGGAAATCAAGAGACCCAGTACTTC.

CDR3 in amino acids: CASSDEGQGISEAFF. For the CDR3, the DNA is TGTGCCAGCAGTGATGAGGGACAGGGGATTTCTGAAGCTTTCTTT. The genes are TRBV6-1 and TRBJ1-1; 10 bases are shared with TRBD1. Trimming removed 3 bases from V and 6 bases from J; junction bases left unmatched: 7. There are 15 residues in the CDR3. Germline V lookup: CDR1 MNHNS, CDR2 SASEGT.

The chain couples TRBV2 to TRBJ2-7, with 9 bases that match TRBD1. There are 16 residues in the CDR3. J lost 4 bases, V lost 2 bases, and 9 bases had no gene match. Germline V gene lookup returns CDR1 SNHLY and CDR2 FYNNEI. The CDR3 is CASSERVRDREYEQYF. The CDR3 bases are TGTGCCAGCAGTGAAAGGGTTCGGGACAGGGAATACGAGCAGTACTTC. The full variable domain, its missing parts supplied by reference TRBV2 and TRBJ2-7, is EPEVTQTPSHQVTQMGQEVILRCVPISNHLYFYWYRQILGQKVEFLVSFYNNEISEKSEIFDDQFSVERPDGSNFTLKIRSTKLEDSAMYFCASSERVRDREYEQYFGPGTRLTVT.

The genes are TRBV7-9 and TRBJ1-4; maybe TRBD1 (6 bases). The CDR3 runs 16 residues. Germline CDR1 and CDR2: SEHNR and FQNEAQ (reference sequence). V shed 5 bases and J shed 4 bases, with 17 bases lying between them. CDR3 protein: CASSPMATGFNEKLFF. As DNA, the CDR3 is TGTGCCAGCAGCCCCATGGCGACAGGATTTAATGAAAAACTGTTTTTT.

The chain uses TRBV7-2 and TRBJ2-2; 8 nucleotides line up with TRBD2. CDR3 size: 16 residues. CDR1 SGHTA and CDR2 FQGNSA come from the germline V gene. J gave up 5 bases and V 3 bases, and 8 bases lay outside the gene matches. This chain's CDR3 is CASSFSSGGVTGELFF. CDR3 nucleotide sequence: TGTGCCAGCAGCTTCAGCTCGGGGGGGGTTACCGGGGAGCTGTTTTTT.

The CDR3 loop is CASSVGQGARYGYTF. In DNA, the CDR3 is TGTGCCAGCAGCGTGGGACAGGGGGCCAGGTATGGCTACACCTTC. This chain connects TRBV7-2 to TRBJ1-2, with 12 bases identical to TRBD1. The CDR3 consists of 15 residues. Germline V gene data show CDR1 as SGHTA and CDR2 as FQGNSA. After removal of 5 bases from V and 5 bases from J, the junction contained 6 bases not matched to a gene.

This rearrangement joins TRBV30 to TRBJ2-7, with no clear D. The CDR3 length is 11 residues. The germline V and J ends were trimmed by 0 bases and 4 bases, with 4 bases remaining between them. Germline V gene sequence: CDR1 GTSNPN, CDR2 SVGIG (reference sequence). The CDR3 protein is CAWSVTYEQYF. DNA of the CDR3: TGTGCCTGGAGTGTCACTTACGAGCAGTACTTC.

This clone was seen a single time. The CDR3 DNA is TGTGCCAGCAGTGGAGGACAGGAACTAAACTATGGCTACACCTTC. Translated: CASSGGQELNYGYTF. This chain connects TRBV28 to TRBJ1-2; 7 bases fit TRBD1. From germline, CDR1 is MDHEN and CDR2 SYDVKM. The CDR3 extends over 15 amino acids. The V gene end was trimmed by 5 bases and the J gene end by 2 bases; junction bases not matched to a gene: 8.

The CDR3 protein is CASSEHYQPQHF. The CDR3 coding sequence is TGTGCCAGCAGTGAACATTATCAGCCCCAGCATTTT. This rearrangement joins TRBV6-1 to TRBJ1-5; D is unresolved. CDR1 is MNHNS and CDR2 is SASEGT in the germline V gene. Trimming pared 2 bases from V and 5 bases from J, leaving 4 bases between. The CDR3 is 12 residues long.

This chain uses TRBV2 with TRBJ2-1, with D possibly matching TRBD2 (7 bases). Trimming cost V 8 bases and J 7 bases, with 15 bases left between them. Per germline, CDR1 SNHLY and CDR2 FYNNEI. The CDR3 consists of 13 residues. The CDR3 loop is CASGGGLGNEQFF. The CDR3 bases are TGTGCCAGCGGGGGGGGCCTCGGGAATGAGCAGTTCTTC.

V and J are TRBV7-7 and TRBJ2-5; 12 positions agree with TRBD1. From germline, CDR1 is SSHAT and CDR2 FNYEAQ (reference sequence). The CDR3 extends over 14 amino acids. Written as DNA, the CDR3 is TGTGCTGTCGGGACAGGGGGCCTCCAAGAGACCCAGTACTTC. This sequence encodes CAVGTGGLQETQYF.

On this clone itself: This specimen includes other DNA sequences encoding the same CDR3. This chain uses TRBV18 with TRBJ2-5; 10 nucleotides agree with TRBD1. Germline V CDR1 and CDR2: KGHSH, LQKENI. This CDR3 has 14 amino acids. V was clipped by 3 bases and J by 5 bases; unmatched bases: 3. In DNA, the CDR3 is TGTGCCAGCTCACCGACAGGGGGCGCGGAGACCCAGTACTTC. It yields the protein CASSPTGGAETQYF.

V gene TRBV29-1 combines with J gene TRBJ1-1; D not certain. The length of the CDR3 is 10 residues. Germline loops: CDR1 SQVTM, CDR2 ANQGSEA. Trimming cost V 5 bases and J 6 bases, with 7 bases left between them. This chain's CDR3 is CSVYTAEAFF. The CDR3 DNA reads TGCAGCGTTTATACAGCTGAAGCTTTCTTT.